This T cell receptor beta chain stems from a study of blood T cell repertoires in COVID-19. Study background: Sample material is recorded as cDNA or gDNA derived from T cells, B-cell-depleted T cells, or PBMCs.

V trimming: 1 base; J trimming: 5 bases; junction bases outside the gene matches: 8. Germline V CDR1 and CDR2: SGHNT, YYREEE (reference sequence). The CDR3 runs 15 residues. Original handling: Amplification with reference gene primers provided the estimates of nucleated cell counts. Measured with immunoSEQ multiplex PCR; TCRdb has only the in-frame clones, and not every one. V, J and clone size are taken as reported in that table, and D and trimming were inferred from the DNA itself. The table lists about 160,000 clones, about 90% of them singletons, with about 4.6% in the top ten. The material sequenced was peripheral blood. This clonotype was sampled from a man aged 25-45 years with COVID-19, enrolled during active disease. The chain is built from TRBV5-4 and TRBJ2-7, with 8 nucleotides matching TRBD2. Here the CDR3 DNA reads TGTGCCAGCAGCTTGCGGACGGGAGGGCCCCACGAGCAGTACTTC. Amino acids: CASSLRTGGPHEQYF.